A selection of T cell receptor beta chains follows, all from one sample in a study of T cells after yellow fever vaccination. TCRdb itself ran the 5' RACE reads through MiXCR, one entry per CDR3 protein. The table has approximately 580,000 distinct CDR3 sequences, about a sixth seen once; the top ten hold about 18%. The sample here was PBMCs, taken 5 days after the first yellow fever vaccination. These TCRs come from a man aged 18 to 30 who received the YFV17D yellow fever vaccine. Each CDR3 is given with its conserved first and last residue. The D gene is left open where the match is weak. For some rows the clone size is stated as once, few or many, or as a class when expanded; others skip it.

>14|TRBJ2-5|few|TRBV20-1|NA
TGCAGTGCTAGAGGAATTGGGCGCCAAGAGACCCAGTACTTC
CSARGIGRQETQYF
>15|TRBJ1-2|few|TRBV7-9|TRBD1
TGTGCCAGCAGCACCCGGACAGGGTCGAACTATGGCTACACCTTC
CASSTRTGSNYGYTF
>16|TRBJ2-3|NA|TRBV5-1|NA
TGCGCCAGCAGCCAAGGCCTAGATCGTCTCGCAGATACGCAGTATTTT
CASSQGLDRLADTQYF
>13|TRBJ2-5|NA|TRBV12-3/TRBV12-4|NA
TGTGCCAGCAGTCGGCAGGAGGGCGGGACCCAGTACTTC
CASSRQEGGTQYF
>18|TRBJ2-3|NA|TRBV6-2/TRBV6-3|TRBD2
TGTGCCAGCAGTTATCTAGCGGGGGGTCCCCTGAGGACAGATACGCAGTATTTT
CASSYLAGGPLRTDTQYF
>16|TRBJ1-4|few|TRBV4-1|NA
TGCGCCAGCAGCCAAGATGGTCGTACAACTAATGAAAAACTGTTTTTT
CASSQDGRTTNEKLFF
>14|TRBJ2-5|NA|TRBV7-9|NA
TGTGCCAGCAGCCCTCCAGGGTTTCGAGAGACCCAGTACTTC
CASSPPGFRETQYF
>15|TRBJ1-5|few|TRBV28|NA
TGTGCCAGCAGGGGACCAAACGGCAGCAATCAGCCCCAGCATTTT
CASRGPNGSNQPQHF
>15|TRBJ1-1|NA|TRBV6-5|NA
TGTGCCAGCAGTTACTCCTCAGCGATGTCCTTGGGGGCTTTCTTT
CASSYSSAMSLGAFF
>18|TRBJ2-1|NA|TRBV11-2|TRBD2
TGTGCCAGCCGGATGAGCGGGGGCCAAGAGAGCTCCTACAATGAGCAGTTCTTC
CASRMSGGQESSYNEQFF
>14|TRBJ2-1|few|TRBV9|NA
TGTGCCAGCAGCGTACCCAGCAACACAGATGAGCAGTTCTTC
CASSVPSNTDEQFF
>13|TRBJ2-3|NA|TRBV29-1|TRBD2
TGCAGCGGTAGCGGGGGGGCCTCAGATACGCAGTATTTT
CSGSGGASDTQYF
>12|TRBJ2-1|NA|TRBV6-5|NA
TGTGCCAGCAGAACACAGGCGAATGAGCAGTTCTTC
CASRTQANEQFF
>10|TRBJ1-1|NA|TRBV29-1|NA
TGCAGCGTGAAATCTACTGAAGCTTTCTTT
CSVKSTEAFF
>13|TRBJ2-7|NA|TRBV5-1|NA
TGCGCCAGCAGCCTAGAGAGCTCCTACGAGCAGTACTTC
CASSLESSYEQYF
>14|TRBJ1-1|many|TRBV7-8|NA
TGTGCCAGCAGCTTAACCGACTTGAACACTGAAGCTTTCTTT
CASSLTDLNTEAFF
>14|TRBJ1-4|few|TRBV4-1|TRBD1
TGCGCCAGCAGCCATAGACAGGGGCATGAAAAACTGTTTTTT
CASSHRQGHEKLFF
>16|TRBJ2-5|NA|TRBV7-2|TRBD2
TGTGCCAGCAGCTGGATGGCGGGACTAGGGGGGGAGACCCAGTACTTC
CASSWMAGLGGETQYF
>14|TRBJ1-3|NA|TRBV7-2|NA
TGTGCCAGCACCCCTGGTTCGGAAGGAAACACCATATATTTT
CASTPGSEGNTIYF
>14|TRBJ2-5|NA|TRBV7-9|NA
TGTGCCAGCAGCTTAAACATCCCACGAGAGACCCAGTACTTC
CASSLNIPRETQYF
>13|TRBJ1-3|few|TRBV12-3/TRBV12-4|NA
TGTGCCAGCAGTTGGACAGCTGGAAACACCATATATTTT
CASSWTAGNTIYF
>19|TRBJ2-6|few|TRBV4-3|NA
TGCGCCAGCAGCCAAGACGTATTGGGACAATTTTCTGGGGCCAACGTCCTGACTTTC
CASSQDVLGQFSGANVLTF
>16|TRBJ2-5|NA|TRBV11-2|TRBD2
TGTGCCAGCAGCTTACTAGCGGGGGGCCCCCAAGAGACCCAGTACTTC
CASSLLAGGPQETQYF
>17|TRBJ1-2|NA|TRBV18|NA
TGTGCCAGCTCATGGTCCAGTCTTCAATCCCTATATGATGGCTACACCTTC
CASSWSSLQSLYDGYTF
>13|TRBJ1-3|many|TRBV20-1|NA
TGCAGTGCTAGAAAGTCAGAGGAGAACACCATATATTTT
CSARKSEENTIYF
>15|TRBJ1-5|NA|TRBV6-1|TRBD1
TGTGCCAGCAGTGGTCAACAGGGGAGAAATCAGCCCCAGCATTTT
CASSGQQGRNQPQHF
>13|TRBJ2-2|few|TRBV18|NA
TGTGCCAGCTACCCGATGGCGGCCGGGGAGCTGTTTTTT
CASYPMAAGELFF
>18|TRBJ2-3|few|TRBV15|TRBD2
TGTGCCACCAGCAGAAACAGAGGGACTAGCGGGGGGGCCGTTACGCAGTATTTT
CATSRNRGTSGGAVTQYF
>11|TRBJ1-2|few|TRBV28|NA
TGTGCCACAATATTCTCGAATGGCTACACCTTC
CATIFSNGYTF
>13|TRBJ1-5|many|TRBV15|NA
TGTGCCACCACCACGGGGATTAATCAGCCCCAGCATTTT
CATTTGINQPQHF
>16|TRBJ2-1|NA|TRBV7-9|TRBD2
TGTGCCAGCAGCCTAAAAGGGGAGCGGGGGTTCGATGAGCAGTTCTTC
CASSLKGERGFDEQFF
>14|TRBJ1-1|NA|TRBV6-1|TRBD1
TGTGCCAGCAGCCCGGGACAGGGCGTCGGGAGTGGTTTCTTT
CASSPGQGVGSGFF
>14|TRBJ2-3|NA|TRBV12-3/TRBV12-4|NA
TGTGCCAGCCGACAACACGGGGATCCAGATACGCAGTATTTT
CASRQHGDPDTQYF
>12|TRBJ2-7|few|TRBV11-2|NA
TGTGCCAGCAGCGTAAGGGTCTACGAGCAGTACTTC
CASSVRVYEQYF